The rows below give T cell receptor beta chains drawn from one sample of a study of T cell repertoires in cytomegalovirus infection. MiXCR was run by TCRdb on the reads, yielding one entry per CDR3 protein. Seen here are a few hundred thousand distinct CDR3 sequences, about 26% observed once, and the top ten hold 13%. Sequencing input: PBMCs. The receptors were gathered from a human donor in good health (CMV status not recorded). Some clones in this sample may be carry-over from other donors' samples. Both conserved end residues are trimmed from each CDR3.

ASSLIGANVLT 11 TRBJ2-6 TRBV7-2
ASSLWKENQF 10 TRBJ2-1 TRBV7-9
SARDYTEAF 9 TRBJ1-1 TRBV20-1
ASRQTGSNYGYT 12 TRBJ1-2 TRBV27
ASSQNAGMNTEAF 13 TRBJ1-1 TRBV4-2
ASRHRVPSTEAF 12 TRBJ1-1 TRBV6-1
ASSQVDSGANVLT 13 TRBJ2-6 TRBV14
ASSLDDFLLRGTDTQY 16 TRBJ2-3 TRBV11-2
SVRANSEQY 9 TRBJ2-7 TRBV29-1
ASSLVSGLAASSTDTQY 17 TRBJ2-3 TRBV13